This T cell receptor (beta chain) was retrieved from a study of cytomegalovirus exposure and HLA in healthy donors (dated by TCRdb to 2016 to 2017). As for the study more broadly: According to an earlier analysis of around 600 of the donors, some 180 million T cells yielded roughly 110 million unique TCR beta sequences and more than 250 Gb of sequence data. An early release that covered fewer than 800 HLA-typed donors contained approximately 300 gigabases of sequencing data and 65 million to 100 million unique TCR sequences. Of the 398 genotyped donors, roughly 76% were placed in the genetic ancestry cluster associated with self-reported Caucasian donors. The study was designed to test whether signatures of past pathogen exposure could be identified by cataloging public T cell receptors. The study profiled the T cell repertoires of 550 to 700 subjects by immunosequencing and related them to cytomegalovirus serostatus. Besides the first cohort of 500 to 700 subjects, a separate validation cohort made up of 120 different subjects was used. To predict cytomegalovirus infection status, the study combined high-throughput TCR immunosequencing, statistical association of individual TCRs with disease status, and machine learning. In a later analysis, previously published TCR beta repertoires from about 670 donors were re-analyzed and high-resolution HLA genotyping was added so that TCR occurrence patterns could be studied. Rather than using new phenotypic data, the later analysis identified candidate immune exposures from TCR beta sequences and from how often those sequences occurred across donors. In an earlier analysis of several hundred of the donors, high-throughput TCR beta sequencing was used to judge whether each TCR beta V gene segment behaved as functional or pseudogenic. Donor age, sex, ethnicity and CMV serostatus were compiled together with the repertoire data. Genome-wide SNP genotypes for about 60% of the roughly 670 donors were used in a later genetic analysis, which treated that subset as a discovery cohort. Every repertoire in the discovery cohort had been generated on one and the same sequencing platform. Both class I and class II loci were covered by HLA typing, at four-digit resolution. The number of typed donors differed by locus: roughly 620-640 for A, B, C, DRB1 and DQB1; approximately 520 for DQA1; around 610 for DPA1; and some 470 for DPB1. Five DR-DQ haplotypes were handled as single units for association and clustering because linkage in the cohort was strong. Among about 390 genotyped donors of the cohort, an average of around 240,000 unique TCR beta nucleotide sequences were sequenced per donor, around a sixth of them non-productive. What the work shows at the level of the full study, not this receptor alone: Because counts were too low, 15 to 20 rarely observed V segments, including chromosome 9 orphons, were excluded from the earlier analysis of around 590 of the donors. Correlated functional status among segregating V segments might be attributable to linkage disequilibrium, but an unknown experimental factor could not be ruled out. A later analysis found that most CMV-associated TCR beta chains appeared HLA-restricted, with HLA associations seemingly driven largely by CMV exposure. Some IMGT-functional V segments, including TRBV6-2 and TRBV6-3, could not be distinguished by the 87-base-pair reads and were therefore excluded. A further reported finding was that TCR beta sequences accurately predicted the HLA-A and HLA-B alleles for most subjects in the first cohort. Specific HLA alleles were associated with 15,000 to 20,000 TCR beta sequences at a false discovery rate of 0.05 in a later analysis. A total of roughly 160 TCR beta chains were listed by the study as associated with cytomegalovirus. In vitro tests confirmed that a few of the cytomegalovirus-associated TCR beta chains recognize cytomegalovirus antigens. CMV serostatus was the only immune exposure information available for the cohort. Presence/absence analyses assumed roughly uniform sequencing depth across donors, an assumption that may not hold. Strong co-occurrence of HLA alleles, especially DR and DQ, made assigning TCR associations to individual alleles difficult. In a later genetic analysis, fewer N-insertions in productive TCRs were reported among donors in an Asian-associated ancestry cluster than the approximately 710-donor mean. Broadly in line with IMGT annotations, most TCR beta V segments showed up in productive rearrangements about 87% or about 30% of the time in an earlier analysis of some 590 of the donors. The authors suggested that the approach could potentially be extended to other disease states and immunological phenotypes. HLA typing was unavailable for some donors at each locus, so association tests used only the typed subset. In a later analysis, the rate of TCR association differed among HLA loci, with DRB1 alleles having the most associated TCRs and HLA-C alleles having the fewest. Across donors, most TCR sequences were observed very rarely, whereas some public TCRs were present in many individuals. Cytomegalovirus status was reported to be diagnosed by the classifier with high specificity and sensitivity in both the original and validation cohorts. According to a later analysis, parvovirus B19, influenza, CMV and Epstein-Barr virus appeared linked to several top co-occurrence clusters. Compared with equally common non-associated chains, HLA-associated TCR beta chains in a later analysis were more clonally expanded and had lower generation probabilities. The sequencing pipeline was judged likely to have produced a cluster of highly shared sequence variants as a technical artifact. An association between a missense DCLRE1C variant and V-gene and J-gene trimming of TCR beta chains was found in a later genetic analysis and replicated in an independent cohort. In this cohort, only TCR beta chains were sequenced, and detectable features were limited by the absence of alpha or paired-chain data.

The cohort was made up of 666 healthy bone marrow donors. All cohort members were sampled while nominally healthy, although unrecorded immune exposures were likely present. The donor tested CMV seronegative, placing the donor among the 350 or so seronegative members of the cohort. A peripheral blood sample was provided by each donor, and peripheral blood mononuclear cells were used for TCR beta sequencing. The Qiagen DNeasy Blood Extraction Kit was used to extract genomic DNA from the blood cell samples. Regarding this clone: No cognate antigen has been identified for it. Base qualities were left out, and no much larger clone turns up one base away.

V is reduced by 2 bases and J by 7 bases, leaving a spacing of 21 bases between them. CDR3 length: 18 amino acids, cysteine to phenylalanine. The only DNA kept is the CDR3, 54 bases in frame from the first base. The germline V gene gives CDR1 as SGHTA and CDR2 as FQGNSA. The receptor library was made with the immunoSEQ multiplex PCR assay. A mixture of 60 forward primers for TCR Vbeta segments and 13 reverse primers for TCR Jbeta segments was used in the multiplex PCR. The CDR3 region of rearranged TCR beta genes was amplified from genomic DNA by a multiplex PCR assay. Amplified TCR beta libraries were sequenced as 87-base-pair reads on the Illumina HiSeq System. As for how the authors treated the data: A later analysis counted 65 million to 90 million unique TCR beta chains across the 666 repertoires, and 10 million to 11 million of these chains were shared by at least two donors. A nearest-neighbor algorithm error-corrected the raw reads and collapsed the reads into unique sequences, merging closely related sequences to remove PCR and sequencing errors. V, D and J gene segments were assigned by aligning CDR3 sequences to IMGT reference sequences. For a sequence to be retained, at least a six-nucleotide match to both a V gene segment and a J gene segment was required. A rearrangement counted as productive if the CDR3 had no stop codons and remained in frame with V and J, and every other rearrangement counted as non-productive. Following IMGT convention, CDR3 was defined as the stretch from the second conserved V-encoded cysteine up to the conserved J-encoded phenylalanine. Sequences without an unambiguous match to a single V gene segment were excluded from the earlier analysis of 450 to 750 of the donors. An earlier analysis of 587 of the donors classified V segments as functional when productive rearrangements were above 56.7% and as segregating when the standard deviation between donors was above 5%. To diagnose cytomegalovirus status from the catalog of TCR beta chain sequences, a statistical classification framework was built. In a later analysis, V and J genes were assigned by comparing TCR nucleotide sequences against IMGT/GENE-DB human TR gene sequences. A later analysis assigned CDR3 sequences and most-parsimonious VDJ recombination scenarios with the TCRdist pipeline. In a later analysis, each TCR beta chain was defined by its CDR3 amino acid sequence together with its V-gene family, and reads without a unique V-gene family were excluded. As a way to deal with suspected cross-contamination and a sequencing artifact, a later analysis dropped 500 to 700 nucleotide sequences that were highly shared and had low generation probability. A later analysis calculated a clonal expansion index for each public chain from normalized within-repertoire ranks of inferred template counts. In a later analysis, generation probabilities were computed with a VDJ recombination model fitted to out-of-frame rearrangements, and the resulting probabilities were checked against IGoR. A later analysis scored TCR-TCR, TCR-HLA and TCR-CMV co-occurrence with hypergeometric tests, applying a repertoire-size bias correction to TCR pairs. A later analysis estimated false discovery rates by permuting HLA or CMV assignments 20 times. In a later analysis, co-occurring TCRs were grouped using DBSCAN, and TCRdist sequence similarity was added for clustering within HLA-allele-positive subsets. Repertoires with fewer than 30,000 or more than 120,000 public chains were left out of co-occurrence clustering, as were five repertoires with anomalous nucleotide sharing. This is the immuneACCESS table as TCRdb keeps it, with only in-frame sequences that have V and J called. A part of the clones is gone; compared with another copy, unresolved V genes explain less than half, and the rest is unexplained. V, J and clone size are taken as reported in that table, and D and trimming were inferred from the DNA itself. Present in this sample are 200,000 to 250,000 clones, more than 85% of which were seen just once. 1% of the sample comes from the top ten.

In this chain, TRBV7-2 is recombined with TRBJ1-6; TRBD1 might be the D gene, on 5 matching bases. This receptor was taken from a young woman in good health and CMV-seronegative. Material for sequencing was PBMCs. The DNA sequence reads TGTGCCAGCAGCTTAAGGGGAAGTTTACCGACTTTGAATTCACCCCTCCACTTT. Translated, this gives CASSLRGSLPTLNSPLHF.